The present T cell receptor beta chain was sequenced within a study of blood T cell repertoires in COVID-19. The CDR3 consists of 16 residues. CDR1 is SGDLS and CDR2 is YYNGEE in the germline V gene. The trim removed 4 bases at V and 1 base at J, leaving 7 bases unmatched. Sequenced by immunoSEQ multiplex PCR; TCRdb stores in-frame clones only, minus some. The data show roughly 40,000 clones, roughly 90% seen once. Input material: peripheral blood. V and J are TRBV9 and TRBJ2-5; 10 nucleotides align to TRBD2. The receptor was derived from a man in his 70s with acute or convalescent COVID-19. The CDR3 DNA reads TGTGCCAGCAGCCCTCTAGCGGGAGTTACCCAAGAGACCCAGTACTTC. Protein: CASSPLAGVTQETQYF.